The entry below describes one T cell receptor beta chain. Seattle patients were enrolled during active infection and followed longitudinally. Germline CDR1 and CDR2: SQVTM and ANQGSEA. V lost 0 bases, J lost 3 bases, and 9 bases lay in between. This CDR3 has 13 residues. The data are from a study of blood T cell repertoires in COVID-19. On the study more broadly: Italy, Spain and the United States were the sources of the convalescent and acute COVID-19 samples. T cells, B-cell-depleted T cells, or PBMCs provided the cDNA or gDNA that served as material.

Authors' data handling: Amplification with reference gene primers provided the estimates of nucleated cell counts. Here immunoSEQ multiplex PCR was the method, and the copy in TCRdb shows in-frame clones only, minus some. The V and J calls and clone size come from that table; D and trimming were worked out from the DNA. The sample has about 250,000 clones, around 90% seen once. The sample taken for sequencing was peripheral blood. The receptor's source is a man between 25 and 39 years old with COVID-19, enrolled during active disease. The rearrangement uses TRBV29-1 and TRBJ2-7; no definite D call. The CDR3 sequence is CSVEDPVSYEQYF. The CDR3 region has the DNA TGCAGCGTTGAAGATCCCGTTAGCTACGAGCAGTACTTC.